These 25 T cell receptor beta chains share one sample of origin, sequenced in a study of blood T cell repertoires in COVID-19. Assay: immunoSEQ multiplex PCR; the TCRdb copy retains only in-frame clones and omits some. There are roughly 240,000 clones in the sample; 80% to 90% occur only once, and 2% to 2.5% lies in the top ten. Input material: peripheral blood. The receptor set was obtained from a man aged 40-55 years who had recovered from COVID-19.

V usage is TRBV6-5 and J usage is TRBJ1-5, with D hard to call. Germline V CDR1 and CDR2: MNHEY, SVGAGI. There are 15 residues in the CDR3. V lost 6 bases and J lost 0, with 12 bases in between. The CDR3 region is CASRRTGISNQPQHF. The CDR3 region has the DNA TGTGCCAGCAGGAGGACGGGAATTAGCAATCAGCCCCAGCATTTT.

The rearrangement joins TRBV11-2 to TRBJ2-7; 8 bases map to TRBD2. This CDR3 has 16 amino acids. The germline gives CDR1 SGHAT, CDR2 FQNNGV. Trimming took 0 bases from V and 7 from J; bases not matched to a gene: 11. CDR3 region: CASSLDWLAGMREQYF. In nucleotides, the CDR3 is TGTGCCAGCAGCTTAGATTGGCTAGCGGGCATGCGGGAGCAGTACTTC. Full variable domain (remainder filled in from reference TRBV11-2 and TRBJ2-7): EAGVAQSPRYKIIEKRQSVAFWCNPISGHATLYWYQQILGQGPKLLIQFQNNGVVDDSQLPKDRFSAERLKGVDSTLKIQPAKLEDSAVYLCASSLDWLAGMREQYFGPGTRLTVT.

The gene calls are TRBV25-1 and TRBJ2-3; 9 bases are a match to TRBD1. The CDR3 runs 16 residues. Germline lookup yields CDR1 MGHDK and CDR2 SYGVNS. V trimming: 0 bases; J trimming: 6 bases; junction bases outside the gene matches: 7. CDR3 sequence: CASSEYTGQGYDTQYF. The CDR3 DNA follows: TGTGCCAGCAGTGAATATACTGGACAGGGGTACGATACGCAGTATTTT.

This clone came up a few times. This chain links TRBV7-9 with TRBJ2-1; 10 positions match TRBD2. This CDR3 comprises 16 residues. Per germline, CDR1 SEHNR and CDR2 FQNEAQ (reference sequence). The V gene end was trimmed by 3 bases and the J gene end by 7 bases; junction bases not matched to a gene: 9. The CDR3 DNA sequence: TGTGCCAGCAGCTTCACCCGGACTAGCGGAGGGAATGAGCAGTTCTTC. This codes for CASSFTRTSGGNEQFF.

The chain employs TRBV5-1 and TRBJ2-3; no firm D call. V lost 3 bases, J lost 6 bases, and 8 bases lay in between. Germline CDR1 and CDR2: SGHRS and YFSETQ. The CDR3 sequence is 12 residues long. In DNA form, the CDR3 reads TGCGCCAGCAGCTCCACAGTGGATACGCAGTATTTT. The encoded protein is CASSSTVDTQYF.

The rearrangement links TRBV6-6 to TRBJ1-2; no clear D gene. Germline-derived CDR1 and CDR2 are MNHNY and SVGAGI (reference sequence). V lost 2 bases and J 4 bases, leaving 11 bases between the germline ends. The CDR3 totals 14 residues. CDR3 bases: TGTGCCAGCAGTTACGAGTTCTATGGCTATGGCTACACCTTC. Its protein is CASSYEFYGYGYTF.

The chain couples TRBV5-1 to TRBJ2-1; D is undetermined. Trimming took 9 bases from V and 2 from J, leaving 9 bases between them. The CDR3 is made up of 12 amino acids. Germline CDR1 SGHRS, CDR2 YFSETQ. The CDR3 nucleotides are TGCGCCACTTCAGACACCTACAATGAGCAGTTCTTC. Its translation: CATSDTYNEQFF.

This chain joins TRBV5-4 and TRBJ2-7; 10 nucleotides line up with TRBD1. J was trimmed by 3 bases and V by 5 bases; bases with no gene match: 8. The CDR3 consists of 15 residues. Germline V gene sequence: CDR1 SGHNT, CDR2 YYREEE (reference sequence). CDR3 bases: TGTGCCAGCAGTGCTCTACGGGACAGGGGCTACGAGCAGTACTTC. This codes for CASSALRDRGYEQYF.

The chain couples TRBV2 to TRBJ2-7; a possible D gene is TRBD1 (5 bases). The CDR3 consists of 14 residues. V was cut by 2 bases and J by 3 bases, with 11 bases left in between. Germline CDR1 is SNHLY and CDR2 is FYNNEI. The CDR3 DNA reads TGTGCCAGCAGTGAACAGGGTATCGGCTACGAGCAGTACTTC. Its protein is CASSEQGIGYEQYF.

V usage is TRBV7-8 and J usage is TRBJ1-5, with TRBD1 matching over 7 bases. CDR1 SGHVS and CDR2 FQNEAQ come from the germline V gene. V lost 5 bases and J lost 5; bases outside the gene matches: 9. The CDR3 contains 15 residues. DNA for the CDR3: TGTGCCAGCAGCATACAGGGGTCTAATCATCAGCCCCAGCATTTT. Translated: CASSIQGSNHQPQHF.

The DNA of the CDR3 is TGTGCCAGCCAAAGACAGGGTATCGTCAATGAGCAGTTCTTC. Translating gives CASQRQGIVNEQFF. The chain employs TRBV28 and TRBJ2-1; TRBD1 agrees at 7 bases. Germline-derived CDR1 and CDR2 are MDHEN and SYDVKM. V was pared by 8 bases and J by 6 bases, with 10 bases of the junction left unmatched. The CDR3 spans 14 residues.

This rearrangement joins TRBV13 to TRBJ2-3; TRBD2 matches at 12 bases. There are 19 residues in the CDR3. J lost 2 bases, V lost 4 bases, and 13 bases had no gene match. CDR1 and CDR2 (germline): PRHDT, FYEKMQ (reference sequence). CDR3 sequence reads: CASSYGLAGSRGLTDTQYF. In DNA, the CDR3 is TGTGCCAGCAGCTACGGACTAGCGGGGTCGCGTGGACTCACAGATACGCAGTATTTT.

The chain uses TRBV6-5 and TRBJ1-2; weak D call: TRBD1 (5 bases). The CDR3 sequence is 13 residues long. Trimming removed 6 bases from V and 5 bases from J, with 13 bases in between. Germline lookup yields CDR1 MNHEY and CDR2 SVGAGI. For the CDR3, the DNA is TGTGCCAGCAGGGGACGGGAGGGGTATGGCTACACCTTC. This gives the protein CASRGREGYGYTF.

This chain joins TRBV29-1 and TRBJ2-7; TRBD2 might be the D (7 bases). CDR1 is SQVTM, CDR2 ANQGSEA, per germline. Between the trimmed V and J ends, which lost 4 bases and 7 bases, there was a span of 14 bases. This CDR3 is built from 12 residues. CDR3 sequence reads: CSVVAEGGEQYF. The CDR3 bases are TGCAGCGTTGTAGCGGAGGGGGGGGAGCAGTACTTC.

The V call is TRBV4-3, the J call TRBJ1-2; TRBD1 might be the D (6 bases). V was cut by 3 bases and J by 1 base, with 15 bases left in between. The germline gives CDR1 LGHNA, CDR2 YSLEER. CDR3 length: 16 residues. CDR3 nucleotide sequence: TGCGCCAGCAGCCATCCGGACAGCCGGAGTAACTATGGCTACACCTTC. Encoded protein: CASSHPDSRSNYGYTF.

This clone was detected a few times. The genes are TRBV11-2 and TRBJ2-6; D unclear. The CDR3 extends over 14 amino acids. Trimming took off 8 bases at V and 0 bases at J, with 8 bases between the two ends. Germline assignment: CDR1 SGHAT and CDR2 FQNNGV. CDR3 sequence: CASSPFSGANVLTF. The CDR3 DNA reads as TGTGCCAGCTCCCCTTTCTCTGGGGCCAACGTCCTGACTTTC.

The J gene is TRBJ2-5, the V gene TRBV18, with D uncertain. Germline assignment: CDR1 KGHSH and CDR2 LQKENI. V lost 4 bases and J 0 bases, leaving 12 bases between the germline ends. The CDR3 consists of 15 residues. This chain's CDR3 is CASSLLSSYQETQYF. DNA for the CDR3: TGTGCCAGCTCACTCCTGAGCTCCTACCAAGAGACCCAGTACTTC.

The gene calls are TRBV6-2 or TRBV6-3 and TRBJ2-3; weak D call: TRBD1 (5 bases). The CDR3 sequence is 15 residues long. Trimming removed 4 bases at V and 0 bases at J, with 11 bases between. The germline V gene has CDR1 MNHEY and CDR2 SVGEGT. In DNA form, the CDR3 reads TGTGCCAGCAGTTTCCCGCAGGGCAGCACAGATACGCAGTATTTT. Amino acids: CASSFPQGSTDTQYF.

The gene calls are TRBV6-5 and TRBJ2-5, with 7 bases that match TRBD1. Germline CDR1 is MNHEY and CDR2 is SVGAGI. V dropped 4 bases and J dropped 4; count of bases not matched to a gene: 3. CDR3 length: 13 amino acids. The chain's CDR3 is CASSLQGTETQYF. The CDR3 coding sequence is TGTGCCAGCAGTTTACAGGGGACAGAGACCCAGTACTTC.

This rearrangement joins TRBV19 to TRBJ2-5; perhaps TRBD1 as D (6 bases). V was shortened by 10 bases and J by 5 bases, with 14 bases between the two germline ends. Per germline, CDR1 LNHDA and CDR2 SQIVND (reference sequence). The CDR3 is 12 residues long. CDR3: CATQGEDETQYF. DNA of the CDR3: TGTGCCACACAGGGTGAGGACGAGACCCAGTACTTC.

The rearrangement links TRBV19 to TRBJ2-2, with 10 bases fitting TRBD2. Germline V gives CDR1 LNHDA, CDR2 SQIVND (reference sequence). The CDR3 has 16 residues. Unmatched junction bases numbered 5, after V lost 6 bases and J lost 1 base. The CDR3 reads CASSSGTSVNTGELFF. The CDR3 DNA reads TGTGCCAGTAGCAGCGGGACTAGCGTGAACACCGGGGAGCTGTTTTTT.

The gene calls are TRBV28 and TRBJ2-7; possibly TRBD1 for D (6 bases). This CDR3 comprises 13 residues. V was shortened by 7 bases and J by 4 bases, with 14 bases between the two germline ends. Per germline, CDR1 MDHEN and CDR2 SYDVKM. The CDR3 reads CASNGVRGYEQYF. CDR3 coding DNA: TGTGCCAGCAATGGGGTCAGGGGATACGAGCAGTACTTC. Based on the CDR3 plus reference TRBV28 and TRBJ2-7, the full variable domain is DVKVTQSSRYLVKRTGEKVFLECVQDMDHENMFWYRQDPGLGLRLIYFSYDVKMKEKGDIPEGYSVSREKKERFSLILESASTNQTSMYLCASNGVRGYEQYFGPGTRLTVT.

CDR3 protein: CASSLGQGIVGYTF. The DNA of the CDR3 is TGTGCCAGCAGCTTGGGACAGGGAATAGTTGGCTACACCTTC. The genes are TRBV7-2 and TRBJ1-2; TRBD1 agrees at 9 bases. The CDR3 runs to 14 residues. J gave up 7 bases and V 3 bases, and 6 bases lay outside the gene matches. From germline, CDR1 is SGHTA and CDR2 FQGNSA.

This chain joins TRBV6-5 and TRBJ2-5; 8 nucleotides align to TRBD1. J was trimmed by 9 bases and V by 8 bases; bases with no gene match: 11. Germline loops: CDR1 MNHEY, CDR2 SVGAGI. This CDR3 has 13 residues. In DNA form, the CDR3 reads TGTGCCAGCGCCGACAGGGGTCTCGAGGCCCAGTACTTC. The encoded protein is CASADRGLEAQYF.

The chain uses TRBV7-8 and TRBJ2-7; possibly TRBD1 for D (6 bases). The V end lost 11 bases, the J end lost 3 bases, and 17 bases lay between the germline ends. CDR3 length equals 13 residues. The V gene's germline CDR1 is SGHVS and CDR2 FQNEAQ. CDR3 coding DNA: TGTGCCGTGTGGAAAGGGGGAGACTACGAGCAGTACTTC. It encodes CAVWKGGDYEQYF. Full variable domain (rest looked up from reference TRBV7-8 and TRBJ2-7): GAGVSQSPRYKVAKRGQDVALRCDPISGHVSLFWYQQALGQGPEFLTYFQNEAQLDKSGLPSDRFFAERPEGSVSTLKIQRTQQEDSAVYLCAVWKGGDYEQYFGPGTRLTVT.